This TCR beta chain was sequenced for a study of T cell responses to AZD1222 COVID-19 vaccine. The table came from immunoSEQ multiplex PCR; TCRdb's copy has only in-frame clones and leaves some out. The sample has 140,000 to 150,000 clones, 80% to 90% seen once; the top ten hold 5% to 5.5%. The specimen comprised peripheral blood, sampled on day 0 of AZD1222 vaccination. This TCR derives from an adult in good health.

The CDR3: CASRPSSYNEQFF. CDR3 nucleotide sequence: TGTGCCAGCAGACCTAGTTCCTACAATGAGCAGTTCTTC. The chain combines TRBV6-2 or TRBV6-3 with TRBJ2-1; D not certain. The CDR3 totals 13 residues. Trimming stripped 6 bases from V and 1 base from J, with 7 bases between. CDR1 and CDR2 (germline): MNHEY, SVGEGT.